This T cell receptor beta chain was retrieved from a study of OX40 agonist ivuxolimab in advanced cancers. About this clone itself: Its antigen is unknown.

Per germline, CDR1 SGHRS and CDR2 YFSETQ. Trimming cost V 6 bases and J 0 bases, with 12 bases left between them. CDR3 length: 15 residues. Some clones are missing from TCRdb's copy, which holds only in-frame ones; the method was immunoSEQ multiplex PCR. The profile shows approximately 45,000 clones, over 90% of them singletons. Study-wide findings and caveats: Expanded clones were, on average, more numerous among CD8+ T cells than CD4+.

The sequence was obtained from an adult with an advanced solid tumor such as melanoma, head and neck, liver or kidney cancer. The chain couples TRBV5-1 to TRBJ2-2, with unresolved D. The sample consisted of CD4+ or CD8+ T cells sorted from blood, taken in a trial of the OX40 agonist ivuxolimab. DNA for the CDR3: TGCGCCAGCATAATTGGTGACGCGAACACCGGGGAGCTGTTTTTT. Its protein product is CASIIGDANTGELFF.